This T cell receptor (beta chain) was identified in a study of blood T cell repertoires in COVID-19. Overall study context: COVID-19 samples from acute and convalescent phases originated in the United States, Italy and Spain. From T cells, B-cell-depleted T cells, or PBMCs came the material, which was cDNA or gDNA.

Per the original data handling: Counts of nucleated cells, estimated from reference gene primer amplification, were obtained. This table comes from immunoSEQ multiplex PCR, and its TCRdb copy is limited to in-frame clones, with some not included. D and trimming were read from the DNA, whereas the V and J calls and clone size are those reported in that table. The table lists 160,000 or so clones, under 90% of them singletons, with under 0.75% in the top ten. Trimming shortened V by 6 bases and J by 7 bases, and 15 bases separated the two germline ends. This CDR3 comprises 13 residues. Input material: peripheral blood. V and J are TRBV12-3 or TRBV12-4 and TRBJ1-2, with D possibly matching TRBD1 (6 bases). The receptor's source is a man between 60 and 75 years old with acute or convalescent COVID-19. CDR3 residues: CASSSQGSGGYTF. The CDR3 nucleotides read TGTGCCAGCAGCTCACAGGGAAGCGGTGGCTACACCTTC.